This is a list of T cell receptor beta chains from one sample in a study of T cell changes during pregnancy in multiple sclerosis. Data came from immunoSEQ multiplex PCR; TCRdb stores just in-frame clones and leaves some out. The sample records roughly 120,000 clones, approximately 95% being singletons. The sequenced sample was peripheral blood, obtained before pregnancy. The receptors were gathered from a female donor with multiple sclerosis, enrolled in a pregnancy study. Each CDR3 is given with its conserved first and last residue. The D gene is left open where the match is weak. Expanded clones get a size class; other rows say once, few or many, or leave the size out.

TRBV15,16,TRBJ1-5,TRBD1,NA,CATSRDDRGSNQPQHF,TGTGCCACCAGCAGAGATGACAGGGGCAGCAATCAGCCCCAGCATTTT
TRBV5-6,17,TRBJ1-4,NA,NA,CASSRLPQGATNEKLFF,TGTGCCAGCAGTCGACTCCCACAGGGCGCAACTAATGAAAAACTGTTTTTT
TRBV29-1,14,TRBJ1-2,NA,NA,CSAEPGSDHYGYTF,TGCAGCGCTGAACCCGGGAGCGATCACTATGGCTACACCTTC
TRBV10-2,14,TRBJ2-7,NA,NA,CASSESGAHYEQYF,TGCGCCAGCAGTGAGTCTGGGGCCCACTACGAGCAGTACTTC
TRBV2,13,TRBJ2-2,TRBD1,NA,CASSGTGNGELFF,TGTGCCAGCAGCGGGACAGGAAACGGGGAGCTGTTTTTT
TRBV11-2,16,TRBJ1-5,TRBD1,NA,CASSLGGSGGSQPQHF,TGTGCCAGCAGCTTAGGTGGGTCAGGGGGCTCTCAGCCCCAGCATTTT
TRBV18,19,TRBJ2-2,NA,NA,CASSPLGPPGARQTGELFF,TGTGCCAGCTCACCGCTTGGACCCCCGGGCGCCCGACAGACCGGGGAGCTGTTTTTT
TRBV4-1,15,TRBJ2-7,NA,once,CASSQGTFSSYEQYF,TGCGCCAGCAGCCAGGGGACATTTAGCTCCTACGAGCAGTACTTC
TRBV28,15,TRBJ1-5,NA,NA,CASSYGLTGAQPQHF,TGTGCCAGCAGTTATGGCCTGACAGGCGCCCAGCCCCAGCATTTT
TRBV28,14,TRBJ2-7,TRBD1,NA,CASVDRGPDYEQYF,TGTGCCAGCGTGGACAGGGGGCCCGATTACGAGCAGTACTTC
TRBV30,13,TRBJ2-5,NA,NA,CAWSAGHKETQYF,TGTGCCTGGAGTGCGGGACACAAAGAGACCCAGTACTTC
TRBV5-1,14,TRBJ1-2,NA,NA,CASSLGTDNYGYTF,TGCGCCAGCAGCTTGGGGACAGATAACTATGGCTACACCTTC
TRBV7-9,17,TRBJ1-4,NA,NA,CASSLGVGADPSEKLFF,TGTGCCAGCAGCTTAGGTGTAGGGGCCGACCCCTCCGAAAAACTGTTTTTT
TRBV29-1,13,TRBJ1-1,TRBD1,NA,CSATGTGVTEAFF,TGCAGCGCCACCGGGACAGGGGTCACTGAAGCTTTCTTT
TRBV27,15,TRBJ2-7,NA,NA,CASSPQVGLNYEQYF,TGTGCCAGCAGTCCCCAGGTGGGACTCAACTACGAGCAGTACTTC
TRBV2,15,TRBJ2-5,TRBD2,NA,CASCVGGTGVETQYF,TGTGCCAGCTGCGTCGGGGGGACGGGGGTAGAGACCCAGTACTTC
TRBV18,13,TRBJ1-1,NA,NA,CASEGGMNTEAFF,TGTGCCAGCGAGGGCGGGATGAACACTGAAGCTTTCTTT
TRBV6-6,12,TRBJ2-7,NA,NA,CASKSVSYEQYF,TGTGCCAGCAAATCCGTCTCCTACGAGCAGTACTTC
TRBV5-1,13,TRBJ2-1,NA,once,CASSPNIAGEQFF,TGCGCCAGCAGCCCCAATATAGCTGGCGAGCAGTTCTTC
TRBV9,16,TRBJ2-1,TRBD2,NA,CASSVGSSGGYNEQFF,TGTGCCAGCAGCGTAGGATCTAGCGGGGGATACAATGAGCAGTTCTTC
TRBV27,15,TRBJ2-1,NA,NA,CASPPARAQYNEQFF,TGTGCCAGCCCGCCGGCGAGGGCCCAATACAATGAGCAGTTCTTC